A single sample gave rise to the 28 T cell receptor beta chains below, sequenced in a study of cytomegalovirus exposure and HLA in healthy donors. Primers: 60 Vbeta forward and 13 Jbeta reverse. TCRdb's table, derived via immunoSEQ multiplex PCR, lists solely in-frame clones and lacks some. Here the sample spans 150,000 to 250,000 clones, about 80% being singletons. Input material: PBMCs. Every receptor here comes from a woman aged 25 to 45 in good health and CMV-seropositive.

The rearrangement links TRBV18 to TRBJ1-5; D is uncertain. The germline V gene has CDR1 KGHSH and CDR2 LQKENI. V shed 0 bases and J shed 11 bases, with 17 bases lying between them. CDR3 size: 15 residues. The chain's CDR3 is CASSPPLAQVRAQHF. The CDR3 bases are TGTGCCAGCTCACCACCGCTAGCGCAGGTTAGGGCCCAGCATTTT.

The chain employs TRBV7-7 and TRBJ2-1; 13 nucleotides match TRBD2. The CDR3 extends over 18 amino acids. V lost 2 bases and J lost 8; bases outside the gene matches: 12. Per germline, CDR1 SSHAT and CDR2 FNYEAQ (reference sequence). In DNA form, the CDR3 reads TGTGCCAGCAGCTTATATAGACCCGGGACTAGCGGGAACGATGAGCAGTTCTTC. Its translation: CASSLYRPGTSGNDEQFF.

J is TRBJ2-7 and V is TRBV29-1, with a possible D match to TRBD2 (6 bases). From germline, CDR1 is SQVTM and CDR2 ANQGSEA. The V gene lost 6 bases and the J gene lost 3 bases, with 12 bases spanning the gap. The CDR3 length is 12 residues. The CDR3, as DNA: TGCAGCGTGCGGGACGCTAACTACGAGCAGTACTTC. This translates into CSVRDANYEQYF.

This sequence joins TRBV2 and TRBJ2-7; 16 bases match TRBD2. V trimming: 7 bases; J trimming: 0 bases; junction bases outside the gene matches: 6. This CDR3 is built from 17 residues. Per germline, CDR1 SNHLY and CDR2 FYNNEI. The CDR3 here is CASKGTSGRVSSYEQYF. In DNA form, the CDR3 reads TGTGCCAGCAAAGGGACTAGCGGGAGGGTTAGCTCCTACGAGCAGTACTTC.

This clone was seen just once. Other DNA sequences of this sample code for an identical CDR3. The chain recombines TRBV5-1 with TRBJ2-1, with a tentative D call TRBD1 (6 bases). This CDR3 is 14 amino acids long. Trimming took off 2 bases at V and 4 bases at J, with 10 bases between the two ends. Germline CDR1 reads SGHRS; CDR2 reads YFSETQ. CDR3 coding DNA: TGCGCCAGCAGCTTCTCAGGGGCTTACAATGAGCAGTTCTTC. It is translated as CASSFSGAYNEQFF.

The V call is TRBV9, the J call TRBJ2-7; TRBD1 matches at 10 bases. Germline lookup yields CDR1 SGDLS and CDR2 YYNGEE. The V segment lost 4 bases and the J segment 11 bases; nucleotides outside the gene matches: 6. This CDR3 is 12 amino acids long. This CDR3 reads CASSTGQGQEYF. DNA of the CDR3: TGTGCCAGCAGCACGGGACAGGGGCAGGAGTACTTC.

This chain joins TRBV5-6 and TRBJ2-1; D is possibly TRBD2 (6 bases). The germline CDR1 and CDR2 sequences are SGHDT and YYEEEE. The CDR3 totals 16 residues. Trimming left V 4 bases short and J 5 bases short, with 19 bases between. CDR3 in amino acids: CASSTSSSARHNEQFF. CDR3 in DNA: TGTGCCAGCAGCACGAGCTCTAGCGCGCGCCACAATGAGCAGTTCTTC.

The chain recombines TRBV2 with TRBJ1-5; the D is unclear. The CDR3 runs to 15 residues. Trimming left V 4 bases short and J 0 bases short, with 10 bases between. The V gene's germline CDR1 is SNHLY and CDR2 FYNNEI. CDR3 sequence (DNA): TGTGCCAGCAGTGTGAGTCCCGATAGCAATCAGCCCCAGCATTTT. It translates to CASSVSPDSNQPQHF. The whole variable domain, filled in from reference TRBV2 and TRBJ1-5, reads EPEVTQTPSHQVTQMGQEVILRCVPISNHLYFYWYRQILGQKVEFLVSFYNNEISEKSEIFDDQFSVERPDGSNFTLKIRSTKLEDSAMYFCASSVSPDSNQPQHFGDGTRLSIL.

The chain uses TRBV29-1 and TRBJ1-2; D is uncertain. Germline CDR1 and CDR2: SQVTM and ANQGSEA. V was pared by 7 bases and J by 8 bases, with 17 bases between. This CDR3 comprises 12 residues. In nucleotides, the CDR3 is TGCAGCGGTCGCGCCCTTGGGGAGGGCTACACCTTC. It translates to CSGRALGEGYTF.

The chain is built from TRBV2 and TRBJ1-1; D gene uncertain. V shed 6 bases and J shed 0 bases, with 14 bases lying between them. The CDR3 runs to 15 residues. The germline CDR1 and CDR2 sequences are SNHLY and FYNNEI. CDR3: CASRGERGMNTEAFF. CDR3 coding DNA: TGTGCCAGCAGAGGTGAGCGCGGGATGAACACTGAAGCTTTCTTT.

This chain uses TRBV5-4 with TRBJ2-5; no firm D call. Trimming shortened V by 5 bases and J by 2 bases, and 10 bases separated the two germline ends. The CDR3 loop spans 13 amino acids. Looked up from germline, CDR1 is SGHNT and CDR2 is YYREEE (reference sequence). CDR3 DNA: TGTGCCAGCAGGGAGATAATACAAGAGACCCAGTACTTC. This codes for CASREIIQETQYF.

V gene TRBV9 combines with J gene TRBJ2-7, with TRBD2 matching over 7 bases. Germline V lookup: CDR1 SGDLS, CDR2 YYNGEE. The CDR3 is 15 amino acids. V gave up 2 bases and J gave up 4 bases; unmatched junction bases: 9. CDR3 bases: TGTGCCAGCAGCGTTTCAGCGGGGACGGGTTACGAGCAGTACTTC. It specifies CASSVSAGTGYEQYF.

The chain joins TRBV5-1 to TRBJ1-4; 7 bases align to TRBD1. This CDR3 is 15 amino acids long. The V gene's germline CDR1 is SGHRS and CDR2 YFSETQ. The junction had 4 bases not matched to a gene; V was cut back by 1 base and J by 4 bases. CDR3 nucleotides: TGCGCCAGCAGCTTGTCGAACAGGGGTAATGAAAAACTGTTTTTT. Encoded protein: CASSLSNRGNEKLFF.

This sequence joins TRBV2 and TRBJ2-7, with D possibly TRBD2 on 6 matching bases. The germline V gene has CDR1 SNHLY and CDR2 FYNNEI. This CDR3 region has 13 residues. Deletions cut 11 bases from V and 1 base from J, with 15 bases between. The CDR3 DNA sequence: TGTGCCGGAAGACTAGATCGGTCCTACGAGCAGTACTTC. It translates to CAGRLDRSYEQYF.

The CDR3 DNA is TGTGCCAGCAGTTTATCGGGAGGGTTTAAGCCCCAGCATTTT. Encoded protein: CASSLSGGFKPQHF. The chain recombines TRBV27 with TRBJ1-5; D gene uncertain. Germline V gene lookup returns CDR1 MNHEY and CDR2 SMNVEV (reference sequence). The CDR3 runs to 14 residues. The V and J ends lost 0 bases and 8 bases respectively, with 11 bases between them.

V usage is TRBV18 and J usage is TRBJ1-5, with D unresolved. This CDR3 is built from 17 residues. CDR1 is KGHSH and CDR2 is LQKENI in the germline V gene. The V end lost 3 bases, the J end lost 1 base, and 16 bases lay between the germline ends. This CDR3 reads CASSPSAGGVSNQPQHF. DNA for the CDR3: TGTGCCAGCTCACCCTCGGCGGGAGGAGTCAGCAATCAGCCCCAGCATTTT.

The chain combines TRBV6-6 with TRBJ1-4; D is uncertain. This CDR3 is built from 13 residues. V was clipped by 4 bases and J by 6 bases, with 9 bases between them. CDR1 is MNHNY and CDR2 is SVGAGI in the germline V gene (reference sequence). As DNA, the CDR3 is TGTGCCAGCAGTTCTCTGGCGGATGAAAAACTGTTTTTT. It specifies CASSSLADEKLFF.

Comment on this clone: The same CDR3 can be traced to other DNA sequences in this sample. V usage is TRBV5-1 and J usage is TRBJ2-1; 9 nucleotides align to TRBD2. Germline values: CDR1 SGHRS, CDR2 YFSETQ. The CDR3 runs 15 residues. The junction had 2 bases not matched to a gene; V was cut back by 0 bases and J by 4 bases. CDR3 region: CASSLGLAGYNEQFF. The DNA of the CDR3 is TGCGCCAGCAGCTTGGGGCTAGCGGGGTACAATGAGCAGTTCTTC.

This chain uses TRBV6-1 with TRBJ1-5, with 10 positions matching TRBD1. The CDR3 is made up of 18 amino acids. Trimming cost V 4 bases and J 0 bases; bases outside gene matches: 9. Germline V gene lookup returns CDR1 MNHNS and CDR2 SASEGT. The CDR3 DNA reads as TGTGCCAGCAGTGTGGAGACAGGGGGCCTTTATAGCAATCAGCCCCAGCATTTT. Translation gives CASSVETGGLYSNQPQHF.

This clone was detected only a few times. The gene calls are TRBV6-6 and TRBJ1-4; maybe TRBD1 (5 bases). This CDR3 has 13 residues. Trimming took off 4 bases at V and 8 bases at J, with 11 bases between the two ends. Per germline, CDR1 MNHNY and CDR2 SVGAGI (reference sequence). As DNA, the CDR3 is TGTGCCAGCAGTTTGTCAGGGCTGGAAAAACTGTTTTTT. This translates into CASSLSGLEKLFF.

CDR3 nucleotide sequence: TGTGCCAGCAGCGTACCAGGGAACACTGAAGCTTTCTTT. Its translation is CASSVPGNTEAFF. This chain connects TRBV9 to TRBJ1-1; D is unresolved. Trimming shortened V by 1 base and J by 1 base, and 5 bases separated the two germline ends. Germline CDR1 is SGDLS and CDR2 is YYNGEE. The CDR3 length is 13 residues. Variable domain in full (rest from reference TRBV9 and TRBJ1-1): DSGVTQTPKHLITATGQRVTLRCSPRSGDLSVYWYQQSLDQGLQFLIQYYNGEERAKGNILERFSAQQFPDLHSELNLSSLELGDSALYFCASSVPGNTEAFFGQGTRLTVV.

About this clone itself: Different DNA sequences within this sample yield the same CDR3. J is TRBJ2-1 and V is TRBV9; D possibly corresponds to TRBD2 (5 bases). V dropped 0 bases and J dropped 8 bases, with 15 bases sitting between them. The CDR3 runs 15 residues. CDR1 and CDR2 (germline): SGDLS, YYNGEE. CDR3 nucleotides: TGTGCCAGCAGCGTAGGTGGTCTAGCCCTAGATGAGCAGTTCTTC. It encodes CASSVGGLALDEQFF.

The J gene is TRBJ2-1, the V gene TRBV4-3; D ambiguous. Per germline, CDR1 LGHNA and CDR2 YSLEER. The V gene lost 0 bases and the J gene lost 5 bases, with 5 bases spanning the gap. The CDR3 is made up of 13 amino acids. DNA for the CDR3: TGCGCCAGCAGCCAAGACCTCCACAATGAGCAGTTCTTC. It yields the protein CASSQDLHNEQFF.

This rearrangement joins TRBV25-1 to TRBJ1-1, with TRBD1 as a possible D gene (5 bases). Per the germline V gene, CDR1 is MGHDK and CDR2 is SYGVNS. Trimming stripped 6 bases from V and 2 bases from J, with 10 bases between. This CDR3 comprises 13 residues. CDR3 bases: TGTGCCAGCAGGGTGACAGAAAACACTGAAGCTTTCTTT. It yields the protein CASRVTENTEAFF.

The chain joins TRBV11-3 to TRBJ2-1; 7 nucleotides line up with TRBD2. The germline V gene has CDR1 SGHNT and CDR2 YENEEA. With 3 bases clipped from V and 4 bases from J, the junction kept 6 bases outside the gene matches. The CDR3 is 15 residues long. CDR3 protein: CASSLRAGKYNEQFF. CDR3 bases: TGTGCCAGCAGCTTGCGAGCGGGGAAATACAATGAGCAGTTCTTC.

This clone was detected once. This rearrangement joins TRBV7-2 to TRBJ2-7, with D hard to call. Germline V lookup: CDR1 SGHTA, CDR2 FQGNSA. V lost 5 bases, J lost 0 bases, and 5 bases lay in between. CDR3 length equals 12 residues. The CDR3 sequence is CASSESSYEQYF. The CDR3 region has the DNA TGTGCCAGCAGCGAGAGCTCCTACGAGCAGTACTTC.

The rearrangement uses TRBV27 and TRBJ2-2, with a weak D call TRBD1 (6 bases). The V and J ends lost 2 bases and 3 bases respectively, with 10 bases between them. The length of the CDR3 is 15 residues. Germline V gene sequence: CDR1 MNHEY, CDR2 SMNVEV (reference sequence). In DNA, the CDR3 is TGTGCCAGCAGTTTAGGGGGCGGATACACCGGGGAGCTGTTTTTT. It yields the protein CASSLGGGYTGELFF.

The V call is TRBV4-3, the J call TRBJ2-4; 12 bases align to TRBD2. Germline CDR1 and CDR2: LGHNA and YSLEER. The CDR3 has 22 amino acids. J lost 1 base, V lost 0 bases, and 16 bases had no gene match. CDR3 in amino acids: CASSQDLPWTSGAKGAKNIQYF. The DNA of the CDR3 is TGCGCCAGCAGCCAAGATTTGCCCTGGACTAGCGGGGCGAAAGGGGCCAAAAACATTCAGTACTTC.